This T cell receptor (beta chain) was found in a study of CD8+ T cells in alopecia areata. CDR3 length: 16 residues. Germline V gives CDR1 FNHDT, CDR2 SITEND (reference sequence). Losses at the gene ends were 3 bases for V and 6 bases for J; bases not matched to a gene: 6. A few counts support this clone. Genes and germline come from the mouse. The observed sequence ends 4 residues before the CDR3 terminus, with the missing tail filled in from the germline J gene. Extracted from the samples, RNA was reverse transcribed into cDNA to serve as the sequencing template. The table came from immunoSEQ multiplex PCR; TCRdb's copy has only in-frame clones and leaves some out. The sample is made up of more than 90,000 clones, none counted only once.

Sequencing input: lesional skin. V and J are TRBV19 and TRBJ1-4; the match to TRBD1 covers 12 bases. The sequence was collected from a C3H/HeJ mouse with alopecia areata. This strain's MHC haplotype is H2-k. The CDR3 DNA, read in part, is TGTGCCAGCAGTACCGCCGGGACAGGGGGCGACGAA. This sequence encodes CASSTAGTGGDE. From start to end, the CDR3 is CASSTAGTGGDERLFF.